These T cell receptor beta chains were read from a single sample in a study of blood T cell repertoires in COVID-19. Libraries were prepared by immunoSEQ multiplex PCR; TCRdb keeps only in-frame clonotypes and omits some of them. The repertoire holds 150,000 to 160,000 clones, with approximately 85% as singletons. The sample taken for sequencing was peripheral blood. The receptor set was obtained from a man in his sixties with COVID-19, enrolled during active disease. Each CDR3 is given with its conserved first and last residue. A D gene is named only where the DNA matches it firmly. Expanded clones get a size class; other rows say once, few or many, or leave the size out.

clone_size	j_call	d_call	v_call	cdr3_aa	cdr3_nt
once	TRBJ2-1	TRBD2	TRBV3-1/TRBV3-2	CASSQTRGSGRANEQFF	TGTGCCAGCAGCCAGACCCGGGGTAGCGGGAGGGCTAATGAGCAGTTCTTC
.	TRBJ2-1	.	TRBV6-5	CASNGGSSYNEQFF	TGTGCCAGCAACGGCGGCAGCTCCTACAATGAGCAGTTCTTC
.	TRBJ1-1	.	TRBV7-2	CASSDTGMNTEAFF	TGTGCCAGCAGTGACACAGGGATGAACACTGAAGCTTTCTTT
.	TRBJ1-3	TRBD1	TRBV3-1/TRBV3-2	CASSQDRGPKGTIYF	TGTGCCAGCAGCCAAGACAGGGGGCCAAAAGGCACCATATATTTT
.	TRBJ2-7	.	TRBV4-1	CASSQFSPRAGAYEQYF	TGCGCCAGCAGCCAATTCTCGCCTCGTGCGGGGGCTTACGAGCAGTACTTC
few	TRBJ1-5	.	TRBV18	CASSPGSLGNQPQHF	TGTGCCAGCTCACCAGGCTCTCTCGGCAATCAGCCCCAGCATTTT
.	TRBJ2-7	TRBD2	TRBV18	CASSPGLAGEGYEQYF	TGTGCCAGCTCACCGGGACTAGCGGGAGAAGGCTACGAGCAGTACTTC
.	TRBJ2-3	TRBD2	TRBV3-1/TRBV3-2	CASSLFASGGRTDTQYF	TGTGCCAGCAGCCTTTTCGCTAGCGGGGGGCGCACAGATACGCAGTATTTT
.	TRBJ2-5	.	TRBV24-1	CATSDPRGETQYF	TGTGCCACCAGTGACCCTAGGGGCGAGACCCAGTACTTC
.	TRBJ1-2	TRBD1	TRBV7-3	CASSLRQGVDYTF	TGTGCCAGCAGCTTAAGACAGGGAGTGGACTACACCTTC
.	TRBJ2-5	TRBD1	TRBV24-1	CATSVKGTGGETQYF	TGTGCCACCAGTGTCAAGGGGACAGGCGGGGAGACCCAGTACTTC
.	TRBJ1-4	TRBD1	TRBV7-2	CASSLGQGASEKLFF	TGTGCCAGCAGCTTAGGGCAGGGGGCGTCTGAAAAACTGTTTTTT
.	TRBJ1-1	.	TRBV6-5	CASSYSRTLSGTEAFF	TGTGCCAGCAGTTACTCGAGGACTCTGTCGGGGACTGAAGCTTTCTTT
.	TRBJ2-7	.	TRBV2	CASSERVEQYF	TGTGCCAGCAGTGAACGGGTCGAGCAGTACTTC
.	TRBJ1-5	.	TRBV19	CASSIGRVVGQPQHF	TGTGCCAGTAGTATAGGCAGGGTAGTGGGTCAGCCCCAGCATTTT
.	TRBJ2-3	.	TRBV18	CASSPQPGLTDTQYF	TGTGCCAGCTCACCACAGCCGGGACTCACAGATACGCAGTATTTT
once	TRBJ1-1	TRBD1	TRBV19	CASSRGTATEAFF	TGTGCCAGTAGTAGAGGGACAGCCACTGAAGCTTTCTTT
.	TRBJ2-2	TRBD1	TRBV4-3	CASSRPPGQGAGELFF	TGCGCCAGCAGCCGCCCCCCAGGACAGGGGGCCGGGGAGCTGTTTTTT
.	TRBJ1-1	.	TRBV14	CASSHTGRNTEAFF	TGTGCCAGCAGCCATACAGGTCGGAACACTGAAGCTTTCTTT
.	TRBJ1-2	TRBD1	TRBV3-1/TRBV3-2	CASSQALQGGYGYTF	TGTGCCAGCAGCCAAGCCTTACAGGGGGGCTATGGCTACACCTTC
.	TRBJ2-5	TRBD1	TRBV24-1	CATSDRTGGDSWTQYF	TGTGCCACCAGTGATCGGACAGGGGGCGATTCGTGGACCCAGTACTTC
few	TRBJ1-1	.	TRBV14	CASSLTDRVEAFF	TGTGCCAGCAGCCTCACTGATCGAGTCGAAGCTTTCTTT
.	TRBJ1-1	.	TRBV18	CASSTGPNTEAFF	TGTGCCAGCTCTACAGGGCCTAACACTGAAGCTTTCTTT
few	TRBJ1-2	TRBD1	TRBV12-3/TRBV12-4	CASSTGDYGYTF	TGTGCCAGCAGTACAGGGGACTATGGCTACACCTTC
.	TRBJ1-2	TRBD1	TRBV4-2	CASSPEGAGDYGYTF	TGTGCCAGCAGCCCAGAGGGGGCTGGGGACTATGGCTACACCTTC
once	TRBJ1-6	.	TRBV15	CATSSSNSPLHF	TGTGCCACCAGCAGTTCGAATTCACCCCTCCACTTT
once	TRBJ1-2	.	TRBV11-3	CASSVLGSGDGYTF	TGTGCCAGCAGCGTCCTGGGGAGTGGCGATGGCTACACCTTC
.	TRBJ1-3	.	TRBV11-2	CASSTDRASGNTIYF	TGTGCCAGCAGCACGGACAGAGCCTCTGGAAACACCATATATTTT
few	TRBJ2-7	TRBD2	TRBV7-2	CASSFRTSGAYEQYF	TGTGCCAGCAGCTTTAGGACTAGCGGGGCCTACGAGCAGTACTTC
.	TRBJ1-6	.	TRBV7-2	CASSLREQKNSPLHF	TGTGCCAGCAGCTTAAGAGAACAGAAAAATTCACCCCTCCACTTT
.	TRBJ1-1	.	TRBV27	CASSLGQNTEAFF	TGTGCCAGCAGTCTAGGACAGAACACTGAAGCTTTCTTT
.	TRBJ2-3	TRBD1	TRBV3-1/TRBV3-2	CASSLTGGEDTQYF	TGTGCCAGCAGCCTGACAGGGGGCGAAGATACGCAGTATTTT
.	TRBJ1-2	.	TRBV29-1	CSVDTGSYGYTF	TGCAGCGTTGACACAGGCTCCTATGGCTACACCTTC
once	TRBJ1-2	TRBD1	TRBV6-5	CASRGTGTGASGYTF	TGTGCCAGCAGAGGGACCGGGACAGGGGCCTCTGGCTACACCTTC
.	TRBJ2-7	TRBD1	TRBV6-6	CASSYLQGADEQYF	TGTGCCAGCAGTTACTTACAGGGGGCTGACGAGCAGTACTTC
.	TRBJ1-3	.	TRBV19	CASSIAGSGNTIYF	TGTGCCAGTAGTATAGCCGGGTCTGGAAACACCATATATTTT
.	TRBJ2-7	.	TRBV3-1/TRBV3-2	CASSRTTQYEQYF	TGTGCCAGCAGTCGGACTACCCAATACGAGCAGTACTTC
.	TRBJ1-1	.	TRBV5-6	CASRMGGFNTEAFF	TGTGCCAGCAGGATGGGGGGTTTTAACACTGAAGCTTTCTTT
once	TRBJ1-1	.	TRBV28	CASSSRGRGTEAFF	TGTGCCAGCAGCTCTCGTGGGAGGGGCACTGAAGCTTTCTTT
.	TRBJ1-1	.	TRBV9	CASSVGDNGFTEAFF	TGTGCCAGCAGCGTAGGGGACAATGGATTCACTGAAGCTTTCTTT
.	TRBJ2-7	.	TRBV9	CASSVGVEGEQYF	TGTGCCAGCAGCGTAGGAGTGGAGGGCGAGCAGTACTTC
.	TRBJ2-5	.	TRBV28	CASSLVAGPETQYF	TGTGCCAGCAGTTTAGTGGCAGGCCCTGAGACCCAGTACTTC
.	TRBJ2-2	.	TRBV7-7	CASSPGLLSGELFF	TGTGCTAGCAGCCCGGGACTCCTCTCCGGGGAGCTGTTTTTT
.	TRBJ1-1	TRBD1	TRBV2	CASTRTGDGNTEAFF	TGTGCCAGCACCCGGACAGGGGATGGGAACACTGAAGCTTTCTTT
.	TRBJ1-1	.	TRBV11-3	CASSSDRESTEAFF	TGTGCCAGCAGCTCCGACAGAGAGTCGACTGAAGCTTTCTTT
.	TRBJ1-2	.	TRBV7-2	CASSLDGYSYRPSNYGYTF	TGTGCCAGCAGCTTAGATGGTTATTCGTACAGACCTTCTAACTATGGCTACACCTTC
.	TRBJ1-2	TRBD1	TRBV9	CASSVHRGPNYGYTF	TGTGCCAGCAGCGTCCACAGGGGGCCTAACTATGGCTACACCTTC
.	TRBJ2-1	TRBD2	TRBV6-2/TRBV6-3	CASSYSNSGGAAEQFF	TGTGCCAGCAGTTACTCGAATAGCGGGGGGGCGGCTGAGCAGTTCTTC
.	TRBJ1-2	TRBD1	TRBV7-2	CASSARDRANYGYTF	TGTGCCAGCAGCGCTCGGGACAGGGCTAACTATGGCTACACCTTC
.	TRBJ2-5	TRBD1	TRBV18	CASSPSSPGQGSETQYF	TGTGCCAGCTCACCATCGAGCCCGGGACAGGGGTCAGAGACCCAGTACTTC
.	TRBJ2-7	.	TRBV7-2	CASLNGVAYEQYF	TGTGCCAGTCTTAACGGGGTCGCCTACGAGCAGTACTTC
.	TRBJ2-7	TRBD1	TRBV18	CASSPQGQGSNEQYF	TGTGCCAGCTCACCCCAGGGACAGGGGAGCAACGAGCAGTACTTC
.	TRBJ2-2	.	TRBV2	CASTERGQSGTIGELFF	TGTGCCAGCACCGAACGTGGTCAGAGCGGTACAATCGGGGAGCTGTTTTTT
.	TRBJ2-2	TRBD1	TRBV7-2	CASSPTGPINTGELFF	TGTGCCAGCAGCCCGACAGGGCCAATCAACACCGGGGAGCTGTTTTTT
.	TRBJ2-6	TRBD1	TRBV19	CASSPSPQGAYSGANVLTF	TGTGCCAGTAGTCCCTCCCCGCAGGGGGCCTACTCTGGGGCCAACGTCCTGACTTTC